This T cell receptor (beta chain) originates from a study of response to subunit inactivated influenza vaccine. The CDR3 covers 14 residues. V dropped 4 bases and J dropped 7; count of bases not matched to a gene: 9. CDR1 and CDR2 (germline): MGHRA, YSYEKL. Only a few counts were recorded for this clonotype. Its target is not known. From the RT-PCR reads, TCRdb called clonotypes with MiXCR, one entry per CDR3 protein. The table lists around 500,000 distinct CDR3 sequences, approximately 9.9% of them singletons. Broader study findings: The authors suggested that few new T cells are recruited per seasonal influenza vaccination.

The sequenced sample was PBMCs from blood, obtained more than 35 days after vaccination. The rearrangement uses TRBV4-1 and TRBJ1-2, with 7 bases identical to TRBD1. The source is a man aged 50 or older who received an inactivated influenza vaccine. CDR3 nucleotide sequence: TGCGCCAGCAGCCCAGGGACAGTTGGACGTGGCTACACCTTC. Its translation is CASSPGTVGRGYTF.